This TCR beta chain was sequenced for a study of shared clonotypes between healthy human individuals. Study-wide background: CD4 naive cells filled three plates per donor, CD4 memory three, CD8 naive two and CD8 memory one.

The donor population consisted of healthy HIV-negative adults with no recent acute infections or vaccinations. The CDR3 extends over 11 amino acids. Trimming took off 4 bases at V and 5 bases at J, with 8 bases between the two ends. Germline V gene lookup returns CDR1 GTSNPN and CDR2 SVGIG (reference sequence). Findings and limits, study-wide: Donors were few, which limited the genetic and exposure-history diversity represented.

Measured with immunoSEQ multiplex PCR; TCRdb has only the in-frame clones, and not every one. The sample holds more than 2,000,000 clones, approximately 90% seen once. As to this clone: Its target is unknown. The sample holds other DNA sequences that translate to the same CDR3.

The sequence derives from a man aged 18-30 years in good health. The sample comprised naive CD4+ T cells sorted from blood. Regarding subset: CD45RA+ positively selected. The chain has TRBV30 and TRBJ1-2, with unresolved D. The CDR3, as DNA: TGTGCCTGGATACGACCTTATGGCTACACCTTC. It specifies CAWIRPYGYTF.